This entry describes one T cell receptor (beta chain). The antigen is unknown. CDR1 is SGHDN and CDR2 is FVKESK in the germline V gene. The CDR3 loop spans 15 amino acids. The ends lost 5 bases at V and 5 bases at J; junction bases unmatched: 10. This sample stems from a study of identical twins. General study findings and limits: Compared with models, monozygotic twins showed more out-of-frame TCR alpha sharing.

A universal primer site was added by template switching, and unique molecular identifiers were carried by the cDNA. TCRdb redid the calling of the 5' RACE reads with MiXCR, one entry per CDR3 protein. The sample has under 300,000 distinct CDR3 sequences; roughly 13% are singletons. The same sample was also used in a study of yellow fever vaccine responses in identical twins.

Material: memory (CD45RO+) T cells sorted from blood. The clonotype originates from a woman aged 18-29 years in good health. This rearrangement joins TRBV14 to TRBJ2-5; 8 bases line up with TRBD1. The CDR3 spells CASSSRRGQAETQYF. The CDR3 DNA reads TGTGCCAGCAGCTCTCGCAGGGGGCAGGCGGAGACCCAGTACTTC. Drawing the rest from reference TRBV14 and TRBJ2-5, the complete variable domain is EAGVTQFPSHSVIEKGQTVTLRCDPISGHDNLYWYRRVMGKEIKFLLHFVKESKQDESGMPNNRFLAERTGGTYSTLKVQPAELEDSGVYFCASSSRRGQAETQYFGPGTRLLVL.